One sample yielded the 4 T cell receptor beta chains listed below, sequenced in a study of T-cell memory formation after mild COVID-19. MiXCR, run by TCRdb on the 5' RACE reads, gives a single entry per CDR3 protein. Counted here are roughly 190,000 distinct CDR3 sequences, 18% occurring once; the ten biggest clones make up 2.4%. Sequenced: PBMCs or a T cell subset sorted from them (not recorded which). The receptors come from an adult woman who had mild COVID-19 (a few samples of this study predate the infection). Cell type and time point are not known.

The genes are TRBV12-3 or TRBV12-4 and TRBJ1-2, with D unclear. Trimming pared 0 bases from V and 4 bases from J, leaving 12 bases between. The CDR3 has 15 residues. For the CDR3, the DNA is TGTGCCAGCAGTTTAGCGCTGCGACGATTCTATGGCTACACCTTC. Translation gives CASSLALRRFYGYTF.

The chain joins TRBV2 to TRBJ2-3; the match to TRBD2 covers 8 bases. Germline V gene data show CDR1 as SNHLY and CDR2 as FYNNEI. The CDR3 contains 17 residues. Trimming removed 5 bases from V and 0 bases from J; junction bases left unmatched: 10. This chain's CDR3 is CASSQPLLAASTDTQYF. CDR3 bases: TGTGCCAGCAGTCAACCCCTACTAGCGGCGAGCACAGATACGCAGTATTTT. Drawing the rest from reference TRBV2 and TRBJ2-3, the complete variable domain is EPEVTQTPSHQVTQMGQEVILRCVPISNHLYFYWYRQILGQKVEFLVSFYNNEISEKSEIFDDQFSVERPDGSNFTLKIRSTKLEDSAMYFCASSQPLLAASTDTQYFGPGTRLTVL.

This clonotype has only a few counts. The genes are TRBV19 and TRBJ2-2, with unresolved D. CDR3 length: 14 amino acids. V was cut by 3 bases and J by 4 bases, with 9 bases left in between. Germline assignment: CDR1 LNHDA and CDR2 SQIVND (reference sequence). DNA of the CDR3: TGTGCCAGTAGTATTGATGACCGCACCGGGGAGCTGTTTTTT. Amino acid sequence: CASSIDDRTGELFF.

This clonotype was observed a few times. A read error is possible here, since a much larger clone lies one base away. The chain joins TRBV2 to TRBJ2-7, with D unresolved. Germline CDR1 SNHLY, CDR2 FYNNEI. Trimming left V 1 base short and J 3 bases short, with 4 bases between. CDR3 length: 12 amino acids. Here the CDR3 reads CASSEGGYEQYF. DNA of the CDR3: TGTGCCAGCAGTGAAGGGGGCTACGAGCAGTACTTC.